Sequencing of this T cell receptor (beta chain) was carried out in a study of T-cell reconstitution after alpha-beta-depleted transplantation in children. Study results and limitations: Surviving recipient T cells and thymic progenitors accounted for the high day-60 TCRbeta diversity observed in some patients. At around two months after transplant, the alpha-beta T cells were reportedly derived from several hundred expanded clones that came from non-depleted graft cells. A year post-transplant, T-cell counts and diversity derived mostly from newly produced T cells.

Worth noting for this clonotype: The target antigen is unknown.

The library targeted TCRbeta and was prepared with unique molecular identifiers. Using its own MiXCR run on the PCR reads, TCRdb lists one record per CDR3 protein. In the table there are fewer than 550,000 distinct CDR3 sequences, over 9.5% of which are singletons. V was shortened by 7 bases and J by 7 bases, with 13 bases between the two germline ends. This CDR3 comprises 12 residues. The TCR comes from a female patient younger than 10 who had a stem cell transplant for aplastic anemia, so the T cells may come from the graft donor. This rearrangement joins TRBV12-3 or TRBV12-4 to TRBJ1-1; maybe TRBD1 (6 bases). This material consisted of PBMCs, mostly from graft donor cells, taken 180 days after TCRalphabeta/CD19-depleted stem cell transplant. The DNA for the CDR3 is TGTGCCAGCATCGACGGACAGTTTGAAGCTTTCTTT. It translates to CASIDGQFEAFF.